What follows are 19 T cell receptor beta chains derived from one specimen sequenced in a study of beta chain features in type 1 diabetes. Study outcomes and limitations: Within each of all four CD4+ subsets, Type 1 diabetes patients had TCRB CDR3s that were moderately but significantly shorter.

These receptors have no known antigen. All of the isolated RNA was reverse transcribed, so expressed TCRB transcripts were sequenced. Some clones are missing from TCRdb's copy, which holds only in-frame ones; the method was immunoSEQ multiplex PCR. The profile shows about 340,000 clones, 13% of them singletons. The specimen was naive CD4+ T cells from blood. All receptors derive from a young woman with type 1 diabetes.

This clone came up a few times. The chain uses TRBV9 and TRBJ2-2; D remains ambiguous. V gave up 0 bases and J gave up 0 bases, with 6 bases separating them. This CDR3 comprises 15 residues. The V gene's germline CDR1 is SGDLS and CDR2 YYNGEE. The CDR3: CASSVAPSNTGELFF. The CDR3 DNA sequence: TGTGCCAGCAGCGTAGCTCCCTCGAACACCGGGGAGCTGTTTTTT.

This clone showed up just a few times. The rearrangement links TRBV6-5 to TRBJ2-1, with 12 bases aligning to TRBD2. The length of the CDR3 is 14 residues. With 7 bases clipped from V and 8 bases from J, the junction kept 6 bases outside the gene matches. In germline, CDR1 is MNHEY, CDR2 SVGAGI. For the CDR3, the DNA is TGTGCCAGCAAAAGACTAGCGGGAGCAGATGAGCAGTTCTTC. Its protein product is CASKRLAGADEQFF.

The J gene is TRBJ2-7, the V gene TRBV15; 8 nucleotides align to TRBD2. V shed 0 bases, J shed 5 bases, and the junction held 9 bases outside the gene matches. The CDR3 extends over 16 amino acids. The germline CDR1 and CDR2 sequences are LNHNV and YYDKDF (reference sequence). DNA of the CDR3: TGTGCCACCAGCAGAGACGCCGGGACTAGATCGCACGAGCAGTACGTC. It is translated as CATSRDAGTRSHEQYV.

This sequence joins TRBV7-6 and TRBJ2-5, with TRBD2 identical over 13 bases. The CDR3 totals 15 residues. The ends lost 5 bases at V and 4 bases at J; junction bases unmatched: 4. The germline gives CDR1 SGHVS, CDR2 FNYEAQ. The CDR3 spells CASSRTSGSIETQYF. In DNA form, the CDR3 reads TGTGCCAGCAGCCGGACTAGCGGGAGTATAGAGACCCAGTACTTC.

This clone came up a few times. The genes are TRBV15 and TRBJ1-3, with TRBD1 identical over 8 bases. V shed 1 base and J 2 bases; nucleotides not matched to a gene: 4. This CDR3 spans 16 amino acids. Germline V gene lookup returns CDR1 LNHNV and CDR2 YYDKDF (reference sequence). The CDR3 DNA reads TGTGCCACCAGCAGAGGGACAGGGAAGGCTGGAAACACCATATATTTT. It codes for CATSRGTGKAGNTIYF.

This clone was seen a few times. This rearrangement joins TRBV29-1 to TRBJ2-5; tentative D call: TRBD2 (5 bases). Germline CDR1 reads SQVTM; CDR2 reads ANQGSEA. Trimming stripped 4 bases from V and 4 bases from J, with 10 bases between. This CDR3 is built from 12 residues. This CDR3 is CSVALARETQYF. CDR3 nucleotide sequence: TGCAGCGTTGCTCTAGCTCGAGAGACCCAGTACTTC.

This clone occurred a few times. The rearrangement joins TRBV28 to TRBJ2-5; 13 bases agree with TRBD2. In germline, CDR1 is MDHEN, CDR2 SYDVKM. Losses at the gene ends were 5 bases for V and 5 bases for J; bases not matched to a gene: 2. The CDR3 has 14 residues. The CDR3 sequence: CASSPLAGGETQYF. CDR3 bases: TGTGCCAGCAGTCCACTAGCGGGAGGGGAGACCCAGTACTTC.

This clone was observed a handful of times. The chain recombines TRBV9 with TRBJ2-7; 10 positions match TRBD1. Germline lookup yields CDR1 SGDLS and CDR2 YYNGEE. V lost 4 bases to trimming and J lost 5 bases; unmatched junction nucleotides: 12. CDR3 length: 16 residues. CDR3 in DNA: TGTGCCAGCAGCAACTACGATGGACAGGGGGACCACGAGCAGTACTTC. This encodes CASSNYDGQGDHEQYF.

This chain connects TRBV7-3 to TRBJ2-2, with 8 positions matching TRBD2. Losses at the gene ends were 5 bases for V and 0 bases for J; bases not matched to a gene: 5. The CDR3 consists of 16 residues. Germline V lookup: CDR1 SGHTA, CDR2 FQGTGA. In nucleotides, the CDR3 is TGTGCCAGCAGCCTCGGACTAGCCTCGAACACCGGGGAGCTGTTTTTT. Protein product: CASSLGLASNTGELFF.

The sample holds a few counts of this clone. The gene calls are TRBV9 and TRBJ2-1; 10 bases are a match to TRBD1. Germline lookup yields CDR1 SGDLS and CDR2 YYNGEE. The trim removed 0 bases at V and 2 bases at J, leaving 2 bases unmatched. The CDR3 runs to 16 residues. CDR3 in amino acids: CASSVEGQGPYNEQFF. The DNA for the CDR3 is TGTGCCAGCAGCGTAGAGGGACAGGGGCCCTACAATGAGCAGTTCTTC.

This chain joins TRBV4-1 and TRBJ2-5; TRBD1 aligns across 10 bases. The CDR3 is 16 amino acids. V was clipped by 0 bases and J by 5 bases; unmatched bases: 6. In germline, CDR1 is MGHRA, CDR2 YSYEKL. The CDR3 spells CASSQDPGTGDETQYF. The DNA for the CDR3 is TGCGCCAGCAGCCAAGATCCCGGGACAGGGGACGAGACCCAGTACTTC.

This clone has a handful of counts. This sample also contains other DNA sequences that code for the same CDR3. The chain couples TRBV7-9 to TRBJ2-7; possibly TRBD2 for D (5 bases). Trimming stripped 3 bases from V and 1 base from J, with 7 bases between. CDR3 size: 13 residues. Germline V gives CDR1 SEHNR, CDR2 FQNEAQ (reference sequence). The CDR3 region has the DNA TGTGCCAGCAGCTTGAGGGATTCCTACGAGCAGTACGTC. This sequence encodes CASSLRDSYEQYV.

This clone showed up just a few times. V and J are TRBV11-2 and TRBJ2-3, with 10 bases matching TRBD2. CDR3 size: 18 residues. V lost 4 bases to trimming and J lost 4 bases; unmatched junction nucleotides: 14. Germline lookup yields CDR1 SGHAT and CDR2 FQNNGV. CDR3 residues: CASSSPRLAGGMSDTQYF. Here the CDR3 DNA reads TGTGCCAGCAGCTCCCCCAGACTAGCGGGCGGGATGTCAGATACGCAGTATTTT.

Worth noting for this clone: The same CDR3 also results from other DNA sequences found in this sample. The chain is built from TRBV28 and TRBJ2-7; tentative D call: TRBD1 (6 bases). Germline V gene lookup returns CDR1 MDHEN and CDR2 SYDVKM. CDR3 length equals 13 residues. The V and J ends lost 6 bases and 3 bases respectively, with 12 bases between them. The CDR3 protein is CASSLPQGYEQYF. CDR3 DNA sequence: TGTGCCAGCAGCCTGCCACAGGGCTACGAGCAGTACTTC.

This chain connects TRBV2 to TRBJ2-1; no clear D gene. This CDR3 is 11 amino acids long. V dropped 6 bases and J dropped 9 bases, with 9 bases sitting between them. Germline CDR1 is SNHLY and CDR2 is FYNNEI. This chain's CDR3 is CASRPESEQFF. The CDR3 DNA sequence: TGTGCCAGCAGACCTGAGAGTGAGCAGTTCTTC.

This clone occurred a few times. This chain links TRBV6-1 with TRBJ2-2; perhaps TRBD1 as D (7 bases). The V gene lost 3 bases and the J gene lost 7 bases, with 12 bases spanning the gap. This CDR3 is built from 14 residues. Germline-derived CDR1 and CDR2 are MNHNS and SASEGT. The DNA of the CDR3 is TGTGCCAGCAGTGAGCAGGGGGGTATCGGGGAGCTGTTTTTT. Translated, it gives CASSEQGGIGELFF.

This clone was picked up a small number of times. The V gene is TRBV29-1, the J gene TRBJ1-4; 8 nucleotides align to TRBD1. V lost 2 bases and J lost 7; bases outside the gene matches: 3. The CDR3 extends over 13 amino acids. CDR1 is SQVTM, CDR2 ANQGSEA, per germline. The CDR3 is CSVESGGSEKLFF. The CDR3 coding sequence is TGCAGCGTTGAATCAGGGGGCAGTGAAAAACTGTTTTTT.

This clone was seen a handful of times. V and J are TRBV29-1 and TRBJ2-3, with 7 bases identical to TRBD1. This CDR3 has 17 residues. Looked up from germline, CDR1 is SQVTM and CDR2 is ANQGSEA. With V trimmed by 7 bases and J by 0 bases, 16 bases remained unmatched. The CDR3 coding sequence is TGCAGCGCCTATGGGACAGTGCAGACTTCTAGCACAGATACGCAGTATTTT. It yields the protein CSAYGTVQTSSTDTQYF.

This clone appeared a few times. The rearrangement links TRBV7-2 to TRBJ1-1; 7 nucleotides agree with TRBD1. The CDR3 runs 17 residues. Germline V gives CDR1 SGHTA, CDR2 FQGNSA. V was pared by 6 bases and J by 0 bases, with 13 bases of the junction left unmatched. DNA for the CDR3: TGTGCCAGCAGACCTAGGGGCCGACAGGGAATGAACACTGAAGCTTTCTTT. Amino acids: CASRPRGRQGMNTEAFF.